This T cell receptor beta chain was obtained from a study of OX40 agonist ivuxolimab in advanced cancers. The wider study: Among those treated, three patients had partial responses, one with hepatocellular carcinoma and two with cutaneous melanoma.

J was trimmed by 4 bases and V by 7 bases; bases with no gene match: 13. This CDR3 contains 15 residues. Germline V gene lookup returns CDR1 MGHRA and CDR2 YSYEKL. Details on this clone: What it binds is not known.

Study-wide results and caveats: Relatively little clonal expansion, among the lowest observed, appeared in partial responders at 0.1-3.0 mg/kg. Averaging showed that CD8+ T cells had more expanded clones than CD4+ did. Specificity for antigen went undetermined in the expanded peripheral T cells.

Measured with immunoSEQ multiplex PCR; TCRdb has only the in-frame clones, and not every one. Here the sample spans 20,000 to 30,000 clones, about 86% being singletons. The clonotype comes from an adult with an advanced solid tumor such as melanoma, head and neck, liver or kidney cancer. The chain couples TRBV4-1 to TRBJ2-7, with 7 nucleotides matching TRBD2. The sample consisted of CD4+ or CD8+ T cells sorted from blood, taken in a trial of the OX40 agonist ivuxolimab. CDR3 protein: CASTHSAGSTYEQYF. CDR3 sequence (DNA): TGCGCCAGCACCCATTCAGCGGGAAGTACTTACGAGCAGTACTTC.